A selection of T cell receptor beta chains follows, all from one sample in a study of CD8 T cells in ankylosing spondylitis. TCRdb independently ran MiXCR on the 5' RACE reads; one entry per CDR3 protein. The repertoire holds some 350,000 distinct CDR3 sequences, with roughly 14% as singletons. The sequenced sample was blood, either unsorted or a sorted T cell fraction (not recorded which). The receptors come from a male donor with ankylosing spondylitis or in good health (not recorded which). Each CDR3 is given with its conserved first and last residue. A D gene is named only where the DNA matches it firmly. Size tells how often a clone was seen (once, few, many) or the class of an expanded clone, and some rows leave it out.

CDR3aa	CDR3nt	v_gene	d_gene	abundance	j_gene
CSAREAGANVLTF	TGCAGTGCTAGAGAAGCTGGGGCCAACGTCCTGACTTTC	TRBV20-1	-	-	TRBJ2-6
CSARDRLTEAFF	TGCAGTGCTAGAGATAGGTTAACTGAAGCTTTCTTT	TRBV20-1	-	-	TRBJ1-1
CASSLESGGGNEQFF	TGTGCCAGCAGCTTAGAGAGCGGTGGGGGCAATGAGCAGTTCTTC	TRBV7-2	-	many	TRBJ2-1
CASSPQGVNTGELFF	TGTGCCAGCTCACCCCAGGGAGTGAACACCGGGGAGCTGTTTTTT	TRBV18	-	-	TRBJ2-2
CASSLAFGETQYF	TGCGCCAGCAGCTTGGCCTTTGGGGAGACCCAGTACTTC	TRBV5-1	-	-	TRBJ2-5
CASSPTRGRTSYEQYF	TGCGCCAGCAGCCCCACCAGGGGCCGGACTTCCTACGAGCAGTACTTC	TRBV4-1	-	many	TRBJ2-7
CASSASGRGTDTQYF	TGTGCCAGTAGTGCTAGCGGGAGAGGTACAGATACGCAGTATTTT	TRBV19	TRBD2	-	TRBJ2-3
CSASGLGNEQFF	TGCAGCGCTTCGGGACTAGGCAATGAGCAGTTCTTC	TRBV29-1	TRBD2	few	TRBJ2-1
CASSQVHGSSGNTIYF	TGTGCCAGCAGCCAAGTACATGGGAGCTCTGGAAACACCATATATTTT	TRBV3-1	-	few	TRBJ1-3
CASSDRAAMNEQFF	TGTGCCAGCAGTGACCGGGCAGCAATGAATGAGCAGTTCTTC	TRBV25-1	-	few	TRBJ2-1
CSARVPRAPGATDTQYF	TGCAGTGCTAGGGTCCCTAGGGCGCCCGGAGCCACAGATACGCAGTATTTT	TRBV20-1	-	few	TRBJ2-3
CASSPTGTSYGYTF	TGTGCCAGCAGCCCGACAGGGACGAGCTATGGCTACACCTTC	TRBV2	TRBD1	few	TRBJ1-2
CASSIDERPSTDTQYF	TGTGCCAGTAGTATAGATGAGCGCCCTAGCACAGATACGCAGTATTTT	TRBV19	-	few	TRBJ2-3
CASSEGAGFRTGELFF	TGTGCCAGCAGTGAAGGCGCAGGGTTTCGTACCGGGGAGCTGTTTTTT	TRBV6-1	-	few	TRBJ2-2
CASSSFGHGPMEQFF	TGTGCCAGCAGCTCCTTTGGGCACGGGCCAATGGAGCAGTTCTTC	TRBV5-8	-	-	TRBJ2-1
CASSEWETGELFF	TGTGCCAGCAGTGAATGGGAGACCGGGGAGCTGTTTTTT	TRBV25-1	-	-	TRBJ2-2
CSARDSTHNYGYTF	TGCAGTGCTAGAGACTCCACGCATAACTATGGCTACACCTTC	TRBV20-1	-	many	TRBJ1-2
CASSPTGLEGETQYF	TGCGCCAGCAGCCCCACCGGGCTGGAAGGAGAGACCCAGTACTTC	TRBV5-1	-	-	TRBJ2-5
CASSLLGLGETQYF	TGTGCCAGCAGTTTATTGGGGCTTGGGGAGACCCAGTACTTC	TRBV27	-	few	TRBJ2-5
CASSQDPGQHNEQFF	TGTGCCAGCAGCCAAGATCCCGGACAGCACAATGAGCAGTTCTTC	TRBV3-1	-	-	TRBJ2-1
CASGYGTGAPGANVLTF	TGTGCCAGCGGTTATGGGACAGGGGCTCCTGGGGCCAACGTCCTGACTTTC	TRBV12-3/TRBV12-4	TRBD1	many	TRBJ2-6
CAIGERDSPLHF	TGTGCCATCGGGGAGAGAGATTCACCCCTCCACTTT	TRBV10-3	-	-	TRBJ1-6
CASSPRTSGGATQYF	TGTGCCAGCAGCCCCCGGACTAGCGGGGGGGCGACCCAGTACTTC	TRBV3-1	TRBD2	-	TRBJ2-5
CASSVAGTSGTDTQYF	TGCGCCAGCAGCGTCGCCGGGACTAGCGGCACAGATACGCAGTATTTT	TRBV5-1	TRBD2	-	TRBJ2-3
CSSYGVPSNQPQHF	TGCAGCTCCTATGGGGTCCCTAGCAATCAGCCCCAGCATTTT	TRBV29-1	-	few	TRBJ1-5
CARWDTPTNEKLFF	TGTGCCAGATGGGACACTCCAACTAATGAAAAACTGTTTTTT	TRBV7-9	-	many	TRBJ1-4
CASSQDWSTEAFF	TGTGCCAGCAGCCAAGACTGGTCCACTGAAGCTTTCTTT	TRBV4-2	-	-	TRBJ1-1
CASSLAGAEYEQYF	TGTGCCAGCAGCTTAGCGGGGGCAGAATACGAGCAGTACTTC	TRBV11-2	-	-	TRBJ2-7
CSARSAGRADTQYF	TGCAGTGCTAGATCGGCGGGAAGGGCAGATACGCAGTATTTT	TRBV20-1	-	few	TRBJ2-3
CASSFSGDSGNTIYF	TGCGCCAGCAGCTTCTCAGGGGACTCTGGAAACACCATATATTTT	TRBV5-1	-	-	TRBJ1-3
CSARDRGNTEAFF	TGCAGCGCTCGGGACAGGGGGAACACTGAAGCTTTCTTT	TRBV29-1	TRBD1	few	TRBJ1-1
CSAWMGLAGDTQYF	TGCAGTGCTTGGATGGGACTAGCGGGAGATACGCAGTATTTT	TRBV20-1	TRBD2	-	TRBJ2-3
CASSLAGEDIQYF	TGTGCCAGCAGCTTAGCGGGAGAGGACATTCAGTACTTC	TRBV7-2	-	-	TRBJ2-4
CASSFFTDTQYF	TGTGCCAGCAGTTTTTTTACAGATACGCAGTATTTT	TRBV12-3/TRBV12-4	-	many	TRBJ2-3
CASSPLLDTNTEAFF	TGTGCCAGCAGCCCCCTTCTTGACACGAACACTGAAGCTTTCTTT	TRBV9	-	few	TRBJ1-1
CASSPFSGTGGYEQYF	TGTGCCAGCAGCCCTTTTTCCGGGACAGGGGGCTACGAGCAGTACTTC	TRBV3-1	TRBD1	-	TRBJ2-7
CASSEPGLGSYEQYF	TGTGCCAGCAGTGAGCCGGGGCTCGGTTCCTACGAGCAGTACTTC	TRBV2	-	few	TRBJ2-7
CASKRGGTDTQYF	TGTGCCAGCAAAAGGGGGGGAACAGATACGCAGTATTTT	TRBV6-1	-	few	TRBJ2-3
CASSLDNSNIQYF	TGTGCCAGCAGCTTGGACAATTCGAACATTCAGTACTTC	TRBV5-4	-	-	TRBJ2-4
CSARGLGLAGPQSNEQFF	TGCAGTGCTAGAGGGCTGGGACTAGCGGGGCCTCAGTCCAATGAGCAGTTCTTC	TRBV20-1	TRBD2	-	TRBJ2-1
CASSPLGQGWGETQYF	TGCGCCAGCAGCCCCCTCGGACAGGGATGGGGAGAGACCCAGTACTTC	TRBV4-1	TRBD1	-	TRBJ2-5
CASRIAGRDDTQYF	TGTGCCAGCAGAATAGCGGGGCGGGATGATACGCAGTATTTT	TRBV6-1	TRBD2	-	TRBJ2-3
CASSQVLSLALKQTQYF	TGTGCCAGCAGCCAAGTACTTTCGCTGGCTTTGAAACAGACCCAGTACTTC	TRBV14	-	few	TRBJ2-5
CASTLETGGMRENIQYF	TGTGCCAGCACCCTGGAAACGGGAGGCATGAGGGAAAACATTCAGTACTTC	TRBV12-3/TRBV12-4	TRBD2	medium-sized	TRBJ2-4
CASSYPSTGEQYF	TGTGCCAGCAGTTACCCTTCCACTGGCGAGCAGTACTTC	TRBV6-5	-	-	TRBJ2-7
CASSRGQGGSYNEQFF	TGTGCCAGCAGCCGAGGACAGGGAGGGTCCTACAATGAGCAGTTCTTC	TRBV12-3/TRBV12-4	-	-	TRBJ2-1
CASSPQGAQGETQYF	TGTGCCAGCAGTCCACAGGGGGCGCAAGGAGAGACCCAGTACTTC	TRBV2	TRBD1	-	TRBJ2-5
CSVGISPETQYF	TGCAGCGTTGGGATAAGTCCAGAAACGCAGTATTTT	TRBV29-1	-	-	TRBJ2-3
CASSLEPPPDTQYF	TGTGCCAGCAGCTTAGAACCTCCCCCAGATACGCAGTATTTT	TRBV7-9	-	many	TRBJ2-3